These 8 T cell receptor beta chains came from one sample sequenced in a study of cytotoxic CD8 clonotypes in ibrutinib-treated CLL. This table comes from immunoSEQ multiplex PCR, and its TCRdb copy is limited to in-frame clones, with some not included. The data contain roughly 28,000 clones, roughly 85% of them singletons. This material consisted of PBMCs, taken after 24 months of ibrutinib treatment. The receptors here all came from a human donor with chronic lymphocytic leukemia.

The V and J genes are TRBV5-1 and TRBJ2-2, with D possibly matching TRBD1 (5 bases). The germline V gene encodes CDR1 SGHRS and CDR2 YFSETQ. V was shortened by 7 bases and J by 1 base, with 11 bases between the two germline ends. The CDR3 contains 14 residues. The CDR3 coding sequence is TGCGCCAGCGGCTGGGGCTGGAACACCGGGGAGCTGTTTTTT. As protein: CASGWGWNTGELFF.

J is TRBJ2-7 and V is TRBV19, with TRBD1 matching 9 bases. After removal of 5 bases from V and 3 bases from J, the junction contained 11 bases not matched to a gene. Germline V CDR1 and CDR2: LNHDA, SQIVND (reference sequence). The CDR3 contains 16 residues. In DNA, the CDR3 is TGTGCCAGTAGTGAAACCGGACAGGGGAGTTTCTACGAGCAGTACTTC. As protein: CASSETGQGSFYEQYF. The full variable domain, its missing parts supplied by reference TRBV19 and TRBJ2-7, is DGGITQSPKYLFRKEGQNVTLSCEQNLNHDAMYWYRQDPGQGLRLIYYSQIVNDFQKGDIAEGYSVSREKKESFPLTVTSAQKNPTAFYLCASSETGQGSFYEQYFGPGTRLTVT.

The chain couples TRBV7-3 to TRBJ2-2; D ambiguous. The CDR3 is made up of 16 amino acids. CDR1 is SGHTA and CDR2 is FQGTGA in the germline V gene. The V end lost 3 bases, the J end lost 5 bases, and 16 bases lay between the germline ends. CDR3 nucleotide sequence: TGTGCCAGCAGCTTCGGACCGGAGTTGGCGACCGGGGAGCTGTTTTTT. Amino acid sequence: CASSFGPELATGELFF.

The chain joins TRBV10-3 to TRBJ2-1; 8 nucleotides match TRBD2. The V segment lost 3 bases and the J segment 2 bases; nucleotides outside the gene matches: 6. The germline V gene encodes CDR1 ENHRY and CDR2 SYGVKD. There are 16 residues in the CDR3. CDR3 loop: CAISEPSGGTYNEQFF. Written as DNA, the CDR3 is TGTGCCATCAGTGAACCGAGCGGGGGAACCTACAATGAGCAGTTCTTC.

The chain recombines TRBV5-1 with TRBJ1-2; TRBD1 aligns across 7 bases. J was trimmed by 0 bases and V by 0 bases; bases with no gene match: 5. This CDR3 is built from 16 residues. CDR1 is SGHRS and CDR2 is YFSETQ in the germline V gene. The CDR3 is CASSLGGTEANYGYTF. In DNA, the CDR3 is TGCGCCAGCAGCTTGGGAGGGACAGAAGCTAACTATGGCTACACCTTC.

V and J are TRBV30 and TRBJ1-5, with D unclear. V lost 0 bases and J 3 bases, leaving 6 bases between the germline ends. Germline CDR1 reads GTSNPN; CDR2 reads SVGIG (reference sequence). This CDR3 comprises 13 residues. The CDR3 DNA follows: TGTGCCTGGAGTGTGGGTATCAATCAGCCCCAGCATTTT. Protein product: CAWSVGINQPQHF.

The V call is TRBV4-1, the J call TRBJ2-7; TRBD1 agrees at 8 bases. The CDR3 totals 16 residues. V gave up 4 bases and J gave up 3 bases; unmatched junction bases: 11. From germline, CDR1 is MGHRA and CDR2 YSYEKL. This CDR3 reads CASSLQPGQANYEQYF. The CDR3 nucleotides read TGCGCCAGCAGCCTCCAACCGGGACAGGCCAACTACGAGCAGTACTTC.

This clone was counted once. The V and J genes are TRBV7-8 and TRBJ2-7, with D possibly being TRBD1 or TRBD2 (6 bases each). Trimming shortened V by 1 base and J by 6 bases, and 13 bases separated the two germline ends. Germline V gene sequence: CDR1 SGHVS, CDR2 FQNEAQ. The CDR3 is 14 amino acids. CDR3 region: CASSLVPGGSEQYF. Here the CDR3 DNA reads TGTGCCAGCAGCTTAGTGCCCGGGGGCTCCGAGCAGTACTTC. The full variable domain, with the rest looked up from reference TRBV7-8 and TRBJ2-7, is GAGVSQSPRYKVAKRGQDVALRCDPISGHVSLFWYQQALGQGPEFLTYFQNEAQLDKSGLPSDRFFAERPEGSVSTLKIQRTQQEDSAVYLCASSLVPGGSEQYFGPGTRLTVT.